Shown below are 5 T cell receptor beta chains from a single sample sequenced in a study of blood T cell repertoires in COVID-19. Profiling relied on immunoSEQ multiplex PCR, and the TCRdb table lists in-frame clones only, not all of them. This sample has some 89,000 clones, with about 84% found just once. The sample taken for sequencing was peripheral blood. The receptor source for this set is a man aged 55 to 70 with acute or convalescent COVID-19.

This chain links TRBV5-4 with TRBJ1-1, with 8 bases matching TRBD1. Losses at the gene ends were 0 bases for V and 1 base for J; bases not matched to a gene: 2. This CDR3 contains 15 residues. Germline V CDR1 and CDR2: SGHNT, YYREEE (reference sequence). The CDR3 region is CASSLGGQGNTEAFF. CDR3 DNA sequence: TGTGCCAGCAGCTTGGGAGGACAGGGGAACACTGAAGCTTTCTTT.

The chain joins TRBV2 to TRBJ2-5; 8 nucleotides align to TRBD2. After removal of 4 bases from V and 0 bases from J, the junction contained 4 bases not matched to a gene. This CDR3 comprises 15 residues. Looked up from germline, CDR1 is SNHLY and CDR2 is FYNNEI. The CDR3 bases are TGTGCCAGCAGTGGAGCGGGGGCGTACCAAGAGACCCAGTACTTC. Amino acids: CASSGAGAYQETQYF.

The V and J genes are TRBV30 and TRBJ1-2; D remains ambiguous. CDR3 length: 11 amino acids. Germline CDR1 GTSNPN, CDR2 SVGIG (reference sequence). The V and J ends lost 4 bases and 4 bases respectively, with 7 bases between them. CDR3 nucleotide sequence: TGTGCCTGGATGCGGGTCTATGGCTACACCTTC. Its protein is CAWMRVYGYTF.

The chain recombines TRBV9 with TRBJ1-4, with 10 bases matching TRBD1. Per germline, CDR1 SGDLS and CDR2 YYNGEE. The CDR3 runs to 15 residues. The junction had 7 bases not matched to a gene; V was cut back by 3 bases and J by 8 bases. The CDR3 bases are TGTGCCAGCAGCGAGCGAGACAGGGGGCCCGAAAAACTGTTTTTT. Translating gives CASSERDRGPEKLFF.

The chain is built from TRBV7-6 and TRBJ1-6, with TRBD1 matching 10 bases. The trim removed 2 bases at V and 10 bases at J, leaving 14 bases unmatched. CDR1 and CDR2 from the germline V gene are SGHVS and FNYEAQ. There are 18 residues in the CDR3. DNA of the CDR3: TGTGCCAGCAGCTTATACGAAGACAGGGGGCCTTGGAGCTCACCCCTCCACTTT. Its protein is CASSLYEDRGPWSSPLHF.